This entry concerns a single T cell receptor beta chain. Profiling relied on immunoSEQ multiplex PCR, and the TCRdb table lists in-frame clones only, not all of them. The repertoire holds some 2.1 million clones, with 80% to 95% as singletons. The data stem from a study of shared clonotypes between healthy human individuals. Naive CD8 cells, CD45RO-negative and positively selected for CCR7, excluded terminally differentiated effector memory CD45RA+ cells. Each of the donors was a healthy adult who was HIV-negative and had not had a recent acute infection or vaccination. Per the germline V gene, CDR1 is SGHRS and CDR2 is YFSETQ. Trimming stripped 4 bases from V and 0 bases from J, with 11 bases between. The CDR3 sequence is 15 residues long.

The chain is built from TRBV5-1 and TRBJ2-1; no clear D. The sequence derives from a young man in good health. Some clones in this sample may be carry-over from other donors' samples. The sequenced sample consisted of naive CD8+ T cells from PBMCs. CDR3 amino acids: CASSRSWGSYNEQFF. CDR3 bases: TGCGCCAGCAGCCGAAGCTGGGGCTCCTACAATGAGCAGTTCTTC.